This T cell receptor beta chain was sequenced for a study of OX40 agonist ivuxolimab in advanced cancers. CDR1 and CDR2 (germline): MNHNS, SASEGT. The CDR3 is 19 residues long. V was pared by 2 bases and J by 1 base, with 21 bases between. Some clones are missing from TCRdb's copy, which holds only in-frame ones; the method was immunoSEQ multiplex PCR. This sample has tens of thousands of clones, with 65% to 85% found just once. This clone is medium-sized by share. Other DNA sequences from this sample encode an identical CDR3 as well. This clonotype was obtained from an adult with an advanced solid tumor such as melanoma, head and neck, liver or kidney cancer. The specimen comprised CD4+ or CD8+ T cells sorted from blood, sampled in a trial of the OX40 agonist ivuxolimab. The gene calls are TRBV6-1 and TRBJ1-3; D not resolved. CDR3 amino acids: CASSEIGVTLELSGNTIYF. The CDR3 bases are TGTGCCAGCAGTGAAATTGGGGTTACCTTGGAATTATCTGGAAACACCATATATTTT.